A single sample is the source of the 22 T cell receptor beta chains below, sequenced in a study of blood T cell repertoires in COVID-19. TCRdb keeps only in-frame clones here, not all; method: immunoSEQ multiplex PCR. The sample carries about 410,000 clones, 70% to 90% recorded once. Sequenced material: peripheral blood. The receptors come from a woman aged 40 to 50 with COVID-19, enrolled during active disease.

The chain uses TRBV20-1 and TRBJ2-5; perhaps TRBD2 as D (6 bases). Germline values: CDR1 DFQATT, CDR2 SNEGSKA (reference sequence). The CDR3 is 10 amino acids. DNA for the CDR3: TGCAGACCCCGGGAGGAGACCCAGTACTTC. It encodes CRPREETQYF.

This clone was observed a single time. The chain carries TRBV9 and TRBJ2-3, with TRBD2 matching 9 bases. V trimming: 0 bases; J trimming: 4 bases; junction bases outside the gene matches: 3. Germline V gene sequence: CDR1 SGDLS, CDR2 YYNGEE. This CDR3 contains 15 residues. The CDR3 loop is CASSVEGTSSDTQYF. The DNA of the CDR3 is TGTGCCAGCAGCGTAGAGGGGACTAGCTCAGATACGCAGTATTTT.

V usage is TRBV19 and J usage is TRBJ1-2; maybe TRBD1 (6 bases). V was trimmed by 4 bases and J by 4 bases, leaving 16 bases between them. Per the germline V gene, CDR1 is LNHDA and CDR2 is SQIVND (reference sequence). The CDR3 length is 15 residues. The CDR3, as DNA: TGTGCCAGTAGTAGGGGGGGACAATCTAGCTATGGCTACACCTTC. Translation gives CASSRGGQSSYGYTF. The variable domain in full, completed from reference TRBV19 and TRBJ1-2, reads DGGITQSPKYLFRKEGQNVTLSCEQNLNHDAMYWYRQDPGQGLRLIYYSQIVNDFQKGDIAEGYSVSREKKESFPLTVTSAQKNPTAFYLCASSRGGQSSYGYTFGSGTRLTVV.

The chain couples TRBV28 to TRBJ1-5; TRBD1 matches at 8 bases. V was pared by 6 bases and J by 3 bases, with 7 bases of the junction left unmatched. CDR1 is MDHEN and CDR2 is SYDVKM in the germline V gene. The CDR3 covers 15 residues. The CDR3 here is CASSNDRGHNQPQHF. In DNA, the CDR3 is TGTGCCAGCAGCAATGACAGGGGCCACAATCAGCCCCAGCATTTT.

This clone was observed a single time. The rearrangement links TRBV7-2 to TRBJ1-3, with TRBD1 identical over 7 bases. Trimming cost V 1 base and J 6 bases; bases outside gene matches: 6. The CDR3 extends over 15 amino acids. Germline assignment: CDR1 SGHTA and CDR2 FQGNSA. CDR3 DNA: TGTGCCAGCAGCTTAGAGGGCAGGGGGGCAAACACCATATATTTT. This translates into CASSLEGRGANTIYF.

The rearrangement joins TRBV28 to TRBJ1-1, with D uncertain. Germline V lookup: CDR1 MDHEN, CDR2 SYDVKM. Trimming removed 10 bases at V and 3 bases at J, with 12 bases between. This CDR3 is built from 12 residues. The CDR3 spells CATSSGYTEAFF. The CDR3 DNA reads TGTGCCACAAGCTCGGGGTACACTGAAGCTTTCTTT.

The CDR3 bases are TGTGCCAGCAGTTTGAGGACTCCTACGGCCGAGCAGTACTTC. It yields the protein CASSLRTPTAEQYF. The genes are TRBV28 and TRBJ2-7; tentative D call: TRBD2 (5 bases). Trimming removed 3 bases from V and 6 bases from J, with 15 bases in between. Germline V gives CDR1 MDHEN, CDR2 SYDVKM. This CDR3 contains 14 residues.

The genes are TRBV5-1 and TRBJ2-6; TRBD1 might be the D (5 bases). The V and J ends lost 2 bases and 1 base respectively, with 13 bases between them. The CDR3 is 17 amino acids. Germline V gene sequence: CDR1 SGHRS, CDR2 YFSETQ. This CDR3 reads CASSFGRVDSGANVLTF. CDR3 nucleotides: TGCGCCAGCAGCTTCGGCAGGGTTGATTCTGGGGCCAACGTCCTGACTTTC.

The V and J genes are TRBV11-3 and TRBJ2-2, with D hard to call. The CDR3 is 16 amino acids. Trimming pared 0 bases from V and 0 bases from J, leaving 8 bases between. Germline V gene lookup returns CDR1 SGHNT and CDR2 YENEEA. In DNA form, the CDR3 reads TGTGCCAGCAGCTTAGATCTCGGAGCGAACACCGGGGAGCTGTTTTTT. Amino acid sequence: CASSLDLGANTGELFF.

The chain recombines TRBV5-1 with TRBJ2-2, with 12 positions matching TRBD1. V trimming: 6 bases; J trimming: 4 bases; junction bases outside the gene matches: 7. This CDR3 contains 16 residues. Germline V gene lookup returns CDR1 SGHRS and CDR2 YFSETQ. DNA for the CDR3: TGCGCCAGCACTACCGGGACAGGGGGCTTCACCGGGGAGCTGTTTTTT. Protein: CASTTGTGGFTGELFF.

This sequence joins TRBV28 and TRBJ1-1, with D hard to call. Trimming took 6 bases from V and 2 from J, leaving 4 bases between them. This CDR3 is built from 11 residues. Germline loops: CDR1 MDHEN, CDR2 SYDVKM. The CDR3 DNA reads TGTGCCAGCAGAGCAAACACTGAAGCTTTCTTT. Translation gives CASRANTEAFF.

The chain couples TRBV5-1 to TRBJ2-1; 8 positions match TRBD2. V was clipped by 1 base and J by 4 bases; unmatched bases: 7. Looked up from germline, CDR1 is SGHRS and CDR2 is YFSETQ. The CDR3 spans 16 residues. CDR3 region: CASSLPPSGGYNEQFF. In nucleotides, the CDR3 is TGCGCCAGCAGCTTGCCCCCGAGCGGGGGATACAATGAGCAGTTCTTC.

This chain connects TRBV18 to TRBJ2-5, with 12 nucleotides matching TRBD2. The J segment lost 5 bases and the V segment lost 3 bases, leaving 16 bases of the junction unmatched. Germline CDR1 and CDR2: KGHSH and LQKENI. The CDR3 length is 19 residues. Here the CDR3 reads CASSPQPGLAGLSRETQYF. Written as DNA, the CDR3 is TGTGCCAGCTCACCTCAACCGGGACTAGCGGGCCTCTCTCGGGAGACCCAGTACTTC.

For this clone: Other DNA sequences from this sample encode an identical CDR3 as well. In DNA form, the CDR3 reads TGTGCCAGCAGTCCAAACAGGGTAGGCTACACCTTC. Amino acids: CASSPNRVGYTF. This chain links TRBV28 with TRBJ1-2; tentative D call: TRBD1 (6 bases). The V end lost 5 bases, the J end lost 8 bases, and 12 bases lay between the germline ends. This CDR3 has 12 amino acids. The germline V gene has CDR1 MDHEN and CDR2 SYDVKM.

The rearrangement joins TRBV5-6 to TRBJ1-1; D is possibly TRBD1 (6 bases). The germline V and J ends were trimmed by 2 bases and 4 bases, with 15 bases remaining between them. The CDR3 runs to 15 residues. Germline loops: CDR1 SGHDT, CDR2 YYEEEE. This chain's CDR3 is CASSFYFRGPTEAFF. The CDR3 nucleotides are TGTGCCAGCAGCTTTTACTTCAGGGGACCCACTGAAGCTTTCTTT. Based on the CDR3 plus reference TRBV5-6 and TRBJ1-1, the full variable domain is DAGVTQSPTHLIKTRGQQVTLRCSPKSGHDTVSWYQQALGQGPQFIFQYYEEEERQRGNFPDRFSGHQFPNYSSELNVNALLLGDSALYLCASSFYFRGPTEAFFGQGTRLTVV.

The chain joins TRBV5-8 to TRBJ2-1, with D possibly being TRBD2 (5 bases). This CDR3 comprises 14 residues. The germline CDR1 and CDR2 sequences are SGHTS and YDEGEE. V was shortened by 6 bases and J by 4 bases, with 14 bases between the two germline ends. The CDR3 region has the DNA TGTGCCAGCATGGGAGTCCTTAGTTACAATGAGCAGTTCTTC. It encodes CASMGVLSYNEQFF.

CDR3 amino acids: CASSWAGLMTSAYNEQFF. The CDR3 DNA reads as TGTGCCAGCAGTTGGGCGGGACTGATGACTAGCGCGTACAATGAGCAGTTCTTC. The chain employs TRBV27 and TRBJ2-1, with 8 bases lining up with TRBD2. CDR3 length: 18 residues. With V trimmed by 4 bases and J by 4 bases, 15 bases remained unmatched. Germline CDR1 reads MNHEY; CDR2 reads SMNVEV (reference sequence).

DNA of the CDR3: TGTGCCAGTAGTACCGTACAGTTCGGCACTGAAGCTTTCTTT. As protein: CASSTVQFGTEAFF. The V and J genes are TRBV19 and TRBJ1-1; D not resolved. This CDR3 spans 14 amino acids. Germline values: CDR1 LNHDA, CDR2 SQIVND (reference sequence). Trimming shortened V by 4 bases and J by 4 bases, and 13 bases separated the two germline ends.

This rearrangement joins TRBV4-3 to TRBJ1-1; 7 positions agree with TRBD1. This CDR3 comprises 15 residues. V trimming: 4 bases; J trimming: 0 bases; junction bases outside the gene matches: 5. CDR1 is LGHNA and CDR2 is YSLEER in the germline V gene. The CDR3 is CASSPEGAMNTEAFF. The CDR3 DNA reads TGCGCCAGCAGCCCTGAGGGGGCGATGAACACTGAAGCTTTCTTT.

The DNA for the CDR3 is TGTGCCAGCAGCTTCCCACAAGAGACCCAGTACTTC. Translating it yields CASSFPQETQYF. The chain recombines TRBV5-4 with TRBJ2-5; D is ambiguous. Trimming stripped 2 bases from V and 2 bases from J, with 4 bases between. Germline V gene lookup returns CDR1 SGHNT and CDR2 YYREEE (reference sequence). The CDR3 loop spans 12 amino acids.

This chain joins TRBV15 and TRBJ2-1, with 8 positions matching TRBD2. V dropped 3 bases and J dropped 3; count of bases not matched to a gene: 4. The CDR3 loop spans 15 amino acids. CDR1 is LNHNV and CDR2 is YYDKDF in the germline V gene (reference sequence). The CDR3 bases are TGTGCCACCAGCAGGGTAAGCGGGAGCTACAATGAGCAGTTCTTC. The encoded protein is CATSRVSGSYNEQFF.

The chain employs TRBV30 and TRBJ1-1; TRBD1 agrees at 10 bases. CDR1 is GTSNPN, CDR2 SVGIG, per germline (reference sequence). The CDR3 is made up of 12 amino acids. Trimming took 8 bases from V and 1 from J; bases not matched to a gene: 1. The CDR3: CARTGGNTEAFF. The CDR3 region has the DNA TGTGCCCGGACAGGGGGGAACACTGAAGCTTTCTTT.